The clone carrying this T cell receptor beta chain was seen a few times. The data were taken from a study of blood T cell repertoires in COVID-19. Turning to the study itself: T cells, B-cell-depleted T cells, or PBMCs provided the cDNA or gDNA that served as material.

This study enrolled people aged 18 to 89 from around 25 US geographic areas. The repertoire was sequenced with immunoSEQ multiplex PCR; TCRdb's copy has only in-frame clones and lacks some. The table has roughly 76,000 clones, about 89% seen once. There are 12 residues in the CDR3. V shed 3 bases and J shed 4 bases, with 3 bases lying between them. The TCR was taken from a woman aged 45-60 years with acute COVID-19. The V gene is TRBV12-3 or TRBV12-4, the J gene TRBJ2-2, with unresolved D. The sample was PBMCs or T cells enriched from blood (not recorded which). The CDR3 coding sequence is TGTGCCAGCAGTTTCCGCACCGGGGAGCTGTTTTTT. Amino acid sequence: CASSFRTGELFF.